This is a list of T cell receptor beta chains from one sample in a study of PD-1 blockade in classical Hodgkin lymphoma. Produced via immunoSEQ multiplex PCR; TCRdb's table is partial and in-frame only. In the table there are tens of thousands of clones, 70% to 80% of which are singletons. Sequencing used peripheral blood mononuclear cells (PBMCs), obtained before the fourth cycle of nivolumab. Receptors originate from a human donor with classical Hodgkin lymphoma. CDR3s include the opening cysteine and the closing phenylalanine or tryptophan. A D gene is named only where the DNA matches it firmly. Where a row states a size, it is once, few, many or the class of an expanded clone; other rows omit it.

- TRBJ2-1 TRBV4-1 15 TRBD2 TGCGCCAGCAGCCAGGGAGGGACGGCCTACAATGAGCAGTTCTTC CASSQGGTAYNEQFF
- TRBJ2-3 TRBV28 15 - TGTGCCAGCAACAACTCCGGACAGACAGCAGATACGCAGTATTTT CASNNSGQTADTQYF
- TRBJ1-1 TRBV23-1 15 TRBD1 TGCGCCAGCAGTCAAAAGGGACAGGGTGACACTGAAGCTTTCTTT CASSQKGQGDTEAFF
few TRBJ1-2 TRBV13 16 - TGTGCCAGCAGCCTGTTATCTCGAGGGGCGGGGTATGGCTACACCTTC CASSLLSRGAGYGYTF
- TRBJ2-5 TRBV6-5 15 TRBD2 TGTGCCAGCAGTAAGCCTAGCGGGGGACAAGAGACCCAGTACTTC CASSKPSGGQETQYF
- TRBJ1-2 TRBV6-5 13 TRBD1 TGTGCCAGCAGGATGGGACAGCTCTATGGCTACACCTTC CASRMGQLYGYTF
- TRBJ2-7 TRBV19 15 - TGTGCCAGTAGTATAGAGTGGGGCAGAGCCTACGAGCAGTACTTC CASSIEWGRAYEQYF
many TRBJ1-4 TRBV5-1 14 - TGCGCCAGCAGCAGCGGGACCCCTGGTGAAAAACTGTTTTTT CASSSGTPGEKLFF
- TRBJ2-5 TRBV9 14 TRBD2 TGTGCCAGCAGCGTAGGGCTAGCGGTAGAGACCCAGTACTTC CASSVGLAVETQYF
many TRBJ1-2 TRBV30 14 - TGTGCCTGGAGTCTCAAAGTGAAAAACTATGGCTACACCTTC CAWSLKVKNYGYTF
many TRBJ1-3 TRBV30 16 - TGTGCCTGGAGTGTAAAATTAACCGGCTCTGGAAACACCATATATTTT CAWSVKLTGSGNTIYF
- TRBJ1-6 TRBV28 15 - TGTGCCAGCAGTTTCGTAGGGTGGGATAATTCACCCCTCCACTTT CASSFVGWDNSPLHF
many TRBJ1-5 TRBV7-9 15 - TGTGCCAGCAGCCCACGGTGGGGAGACGATCAGCCCCAGCATTTT CASSPRWGDDQPQHF
few TRBJ2-3 TRBV5-6 14 - TGTGCCAGCAGTCCAGAGCCGGGGGCAGATACGCAGTATTTT CASSPEPGADTQYF
- TRBJ1-2 TRBV4-3 15 - TGCGCCAGCAGCCAGGGCGGGGGCGCTTACTATGGCTACACCTTC CASSQGGGAYYGYTF
- TRBJ1-2 TRBV28 16 TRBD1 TGTGCCAGCAGTTTATTCCCGACAGGGGAGAACTATGGCTACACCTTC CASSLFPTGENYGYTF
- TRBJ2-3 TRBV5-1 14 - TGCGCCAGCAGCTTGGTTTCGGCCACAGATACGCAGTATTTT CASSLVSATDTQYF